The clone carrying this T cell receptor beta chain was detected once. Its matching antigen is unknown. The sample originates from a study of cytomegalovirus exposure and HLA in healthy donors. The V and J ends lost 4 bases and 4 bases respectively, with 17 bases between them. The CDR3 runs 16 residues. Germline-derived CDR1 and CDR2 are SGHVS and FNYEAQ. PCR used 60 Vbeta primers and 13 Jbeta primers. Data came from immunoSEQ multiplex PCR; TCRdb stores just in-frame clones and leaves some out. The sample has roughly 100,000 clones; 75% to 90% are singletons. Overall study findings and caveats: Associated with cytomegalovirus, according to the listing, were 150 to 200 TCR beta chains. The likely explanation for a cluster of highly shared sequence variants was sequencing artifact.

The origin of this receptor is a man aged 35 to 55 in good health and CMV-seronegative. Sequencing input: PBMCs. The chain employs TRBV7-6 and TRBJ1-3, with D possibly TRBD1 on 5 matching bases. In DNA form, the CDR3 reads TGTGCCAGCAGCTCGATGGGGCCCTATTCAGGAAACACCATATATTTT. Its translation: CASSSMGPYSGNTIYF.